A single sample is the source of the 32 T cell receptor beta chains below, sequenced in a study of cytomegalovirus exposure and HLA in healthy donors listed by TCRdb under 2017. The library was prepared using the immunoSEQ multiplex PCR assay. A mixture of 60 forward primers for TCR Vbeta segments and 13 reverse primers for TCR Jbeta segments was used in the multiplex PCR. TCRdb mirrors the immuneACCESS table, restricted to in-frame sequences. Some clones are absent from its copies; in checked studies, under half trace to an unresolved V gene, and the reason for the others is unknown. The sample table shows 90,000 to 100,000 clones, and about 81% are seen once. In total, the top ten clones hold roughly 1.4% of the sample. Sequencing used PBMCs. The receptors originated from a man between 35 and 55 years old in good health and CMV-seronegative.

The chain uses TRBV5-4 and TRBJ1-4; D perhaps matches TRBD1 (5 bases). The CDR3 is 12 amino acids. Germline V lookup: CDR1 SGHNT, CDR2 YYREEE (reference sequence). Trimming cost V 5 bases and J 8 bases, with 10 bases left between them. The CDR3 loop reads CASRGLGEKLFF. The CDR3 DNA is TGTGCCAGCAGGGGGCTAGGGGAAAAACTGTTTTTT.

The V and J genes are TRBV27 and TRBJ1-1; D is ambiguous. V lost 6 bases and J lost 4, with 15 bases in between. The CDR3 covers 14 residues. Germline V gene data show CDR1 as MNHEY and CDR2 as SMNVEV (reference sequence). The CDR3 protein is CASRSTGSVTEAFF. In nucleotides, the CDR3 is TGTGCCAGCAGATCCACGGGGTCTGTCACTGAAGCTTTCTTT.

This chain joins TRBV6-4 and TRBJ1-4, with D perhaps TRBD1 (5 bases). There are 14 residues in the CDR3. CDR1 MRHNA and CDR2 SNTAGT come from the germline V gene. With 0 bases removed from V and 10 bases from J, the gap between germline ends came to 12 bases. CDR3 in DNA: TGTGCCAGCAGTGACTCTGCCGGGAGGGGAAAACTGTTTTTT. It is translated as CASSDSAGRGKLFF.

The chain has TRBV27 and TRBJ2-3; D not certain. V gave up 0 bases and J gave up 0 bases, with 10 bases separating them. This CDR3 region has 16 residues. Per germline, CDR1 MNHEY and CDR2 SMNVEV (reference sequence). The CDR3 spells CASSLSGQTSTDTQYF. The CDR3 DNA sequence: TGTGCCAGCAGTTTATCGGGTCAGACTAGCACAGATACGCAGTATTTT.

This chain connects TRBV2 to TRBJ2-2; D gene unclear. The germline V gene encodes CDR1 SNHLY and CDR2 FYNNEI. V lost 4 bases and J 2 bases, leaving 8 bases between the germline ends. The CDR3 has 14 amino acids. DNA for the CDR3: TGTGCCAGCAGTGGCCTAGATAACACCGGGGAGCTGTTTTTT. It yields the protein CASSGLDNTGELFF.

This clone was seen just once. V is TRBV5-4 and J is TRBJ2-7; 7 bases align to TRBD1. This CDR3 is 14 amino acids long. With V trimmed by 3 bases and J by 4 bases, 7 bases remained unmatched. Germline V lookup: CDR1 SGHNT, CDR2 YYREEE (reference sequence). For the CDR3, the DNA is TGTGCCAGCAGCTCAGACAGGGATCAGTACGAGCAGTACTTC. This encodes CASSSDRDQYEQYF.

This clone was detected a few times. The CDR3 here is CASSYTFTDTQYF. CDR3 DNA: TGTGCCAGCAGTTACACATTTACAGATACGCAGTATTTT. The chain has TRBV6-5 and TRBJ2-3; no reliable D call. The CDR3 length is 13 residues. Germline V gene lookup returns CDR1 MNHEY and CDR2 SVGAGI. Deletions cut 2 bases from V and 3 bases from J, with 6 bases between.

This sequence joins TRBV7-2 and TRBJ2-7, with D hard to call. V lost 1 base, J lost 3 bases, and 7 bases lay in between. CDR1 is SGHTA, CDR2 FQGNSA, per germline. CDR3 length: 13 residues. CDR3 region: CASSLDGLYEQYF. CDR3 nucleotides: TGTGCCAGCAGCTTAGATGGCCTCTACGAGCAGTACTTC.

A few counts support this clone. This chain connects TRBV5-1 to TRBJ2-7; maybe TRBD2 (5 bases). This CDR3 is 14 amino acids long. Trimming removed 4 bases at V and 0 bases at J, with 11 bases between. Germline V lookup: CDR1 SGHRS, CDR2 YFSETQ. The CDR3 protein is CASSIGLNSYEQYF. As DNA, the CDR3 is TGCGCCAGCAGCATAGGACTGAACTCCTACGAGCAGTACTTC.

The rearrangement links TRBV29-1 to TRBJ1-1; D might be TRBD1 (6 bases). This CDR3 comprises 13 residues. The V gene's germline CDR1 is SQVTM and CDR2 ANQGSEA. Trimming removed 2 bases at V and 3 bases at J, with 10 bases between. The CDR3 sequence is CSVEQGRDTEAFF. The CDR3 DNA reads TGCAGCGTTGAACAGGGGCGGGACACTGAAGCTTTCTTT.

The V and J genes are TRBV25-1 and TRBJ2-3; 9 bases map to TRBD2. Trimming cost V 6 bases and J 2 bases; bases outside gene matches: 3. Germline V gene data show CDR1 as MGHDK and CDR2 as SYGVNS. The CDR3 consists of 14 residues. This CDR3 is CASRTSGNTDTQYF. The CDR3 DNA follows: TGTGCCAGCAGGACTAGCGGTAACACAGATACGCAGTATTTT.

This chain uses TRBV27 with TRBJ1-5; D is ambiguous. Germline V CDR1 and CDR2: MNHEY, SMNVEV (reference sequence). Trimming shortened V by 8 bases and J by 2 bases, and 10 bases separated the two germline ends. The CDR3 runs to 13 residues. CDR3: CASRIGGNQPQHF. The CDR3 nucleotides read TGTGCCAGCCGGATCGGAGGCAATCAGCCCCAGCATTTT.

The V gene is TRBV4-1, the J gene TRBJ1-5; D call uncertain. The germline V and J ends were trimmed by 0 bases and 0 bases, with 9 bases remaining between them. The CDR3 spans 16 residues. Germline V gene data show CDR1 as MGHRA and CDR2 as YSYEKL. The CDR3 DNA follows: TGCGCCAGCAGCCAAGATCTATCCGATAGCAATCAGCCCCAGCATTTT. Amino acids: CASSQDLSDSNQPQHF.

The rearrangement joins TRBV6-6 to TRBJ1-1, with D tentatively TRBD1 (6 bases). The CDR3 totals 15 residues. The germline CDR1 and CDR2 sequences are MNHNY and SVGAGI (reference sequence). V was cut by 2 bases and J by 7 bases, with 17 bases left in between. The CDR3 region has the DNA TGTGCCAGCAGTTACCCTACAGGGAGTTCCTTTGAAGCTTTCTTT. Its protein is CASSYPTGSSFEAFF.

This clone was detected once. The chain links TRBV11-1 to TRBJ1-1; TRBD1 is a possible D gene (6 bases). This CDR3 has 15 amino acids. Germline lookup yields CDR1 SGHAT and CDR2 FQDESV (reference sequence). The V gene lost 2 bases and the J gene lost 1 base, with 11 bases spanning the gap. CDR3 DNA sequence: TGTGCCAGCAGCTTAAACAGGGAAAGGAACACTGAAGCTTTCTTT. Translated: CASSLNRERNTEAFF.

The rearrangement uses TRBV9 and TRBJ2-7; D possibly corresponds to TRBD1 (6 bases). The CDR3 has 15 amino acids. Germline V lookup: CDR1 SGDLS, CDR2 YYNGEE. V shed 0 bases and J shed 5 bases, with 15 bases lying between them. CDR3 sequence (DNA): TGTGCCAGCAGCGTAGGGGGGCTCCGGGCGGACGAGCAGTACTTC. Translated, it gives CASSVGGLRADEQYF.

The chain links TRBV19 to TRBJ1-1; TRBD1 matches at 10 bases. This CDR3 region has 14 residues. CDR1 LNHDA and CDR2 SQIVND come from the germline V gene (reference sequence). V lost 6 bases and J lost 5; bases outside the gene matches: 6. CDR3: CASSRTGGKTEAFF. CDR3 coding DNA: TGTGCCAGTAGCCGGACAGGGGGTAAAACTGAAGCTTTCTTT.

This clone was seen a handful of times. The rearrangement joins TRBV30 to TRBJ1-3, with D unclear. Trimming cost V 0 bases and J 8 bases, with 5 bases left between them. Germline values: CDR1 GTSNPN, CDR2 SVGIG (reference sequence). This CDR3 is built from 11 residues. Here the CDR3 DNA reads TGTGCCTGGAGTGTAACGGACACCATATATTTT. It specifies CAWSVTDTIYF.

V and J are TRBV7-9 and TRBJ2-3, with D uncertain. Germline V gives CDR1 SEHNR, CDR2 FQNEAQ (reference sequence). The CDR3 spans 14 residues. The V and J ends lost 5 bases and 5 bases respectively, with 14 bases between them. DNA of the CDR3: TGTGCCAGCAGCCACCCGAACGGCGGAGATACGCAGTATTTT. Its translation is CASSHPNGGDTQYF.

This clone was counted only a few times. DNA of the CDR3: TGTGCCAGTAGTCCTAGACCCGAGTTGGAAGCTTTCTTT. Its protein product is CASSPRPELEAFF. This chain links TRBV19 with TRBJ1-1, with D unclear. Germline V lookup: CDR1 LNHDA, CDR2 SQIVND (reference sequence). CDR3 size: 13 residues. V lost 5 bases and J 8 bases, leaving 15 bases between the germline ends.

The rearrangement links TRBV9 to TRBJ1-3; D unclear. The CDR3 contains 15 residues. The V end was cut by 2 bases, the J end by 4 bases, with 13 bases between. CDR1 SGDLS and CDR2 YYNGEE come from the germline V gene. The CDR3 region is CASSVFIGSGNTIYF. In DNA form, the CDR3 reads TGTGCCAGCAGCGTTTTTATCGGTTCGGGAAACACCATATATTTT.

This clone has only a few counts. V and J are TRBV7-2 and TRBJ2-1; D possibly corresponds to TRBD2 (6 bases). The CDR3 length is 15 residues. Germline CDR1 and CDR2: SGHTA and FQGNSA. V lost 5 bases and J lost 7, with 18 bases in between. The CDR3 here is CASSQISGTLNEQFF. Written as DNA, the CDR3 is TGTGCCAGCAGCCAAATTTCCGGGACTTTGAATGAGCAGTTCTTC.

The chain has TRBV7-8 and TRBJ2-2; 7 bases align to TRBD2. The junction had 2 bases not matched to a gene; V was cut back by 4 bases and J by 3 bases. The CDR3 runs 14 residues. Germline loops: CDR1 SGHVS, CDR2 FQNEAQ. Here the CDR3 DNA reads TGTGCCAGCAGCTACCGGGGGGACACCGGGGAGCTGTTTTTT. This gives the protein CASSYRGDTGELFF.

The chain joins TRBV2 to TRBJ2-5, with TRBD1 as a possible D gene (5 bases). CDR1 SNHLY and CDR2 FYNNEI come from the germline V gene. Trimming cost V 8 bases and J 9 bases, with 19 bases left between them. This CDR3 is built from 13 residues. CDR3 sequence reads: CASCETTVRSQYF. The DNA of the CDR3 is TGTGCCAGCTGCGAAACGACAGTTCGCTCCCAGTACTTC.

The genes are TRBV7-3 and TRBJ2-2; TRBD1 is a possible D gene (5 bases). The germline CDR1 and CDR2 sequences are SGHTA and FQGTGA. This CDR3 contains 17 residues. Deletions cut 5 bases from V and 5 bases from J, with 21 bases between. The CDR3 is CASSIPPGRVFTGELFF. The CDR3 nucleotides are TGTGCCAGCAGCATCCCCCCGGGCAGGGTGTTTACCGGGGAGCTGTTTTTT.

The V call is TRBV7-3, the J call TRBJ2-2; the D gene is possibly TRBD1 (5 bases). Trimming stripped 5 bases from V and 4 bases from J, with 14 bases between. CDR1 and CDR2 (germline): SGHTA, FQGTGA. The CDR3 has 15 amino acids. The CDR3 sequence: CASSNKRGSTGELFF. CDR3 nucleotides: TGTGCCAGCAGCAATAAAAGGGGATCCACCGGGGAGCTGTTTTTT.

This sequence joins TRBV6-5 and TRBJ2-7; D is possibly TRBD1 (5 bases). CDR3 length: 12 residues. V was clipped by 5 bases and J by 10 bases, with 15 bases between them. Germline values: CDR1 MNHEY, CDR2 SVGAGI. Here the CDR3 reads CASSQGSTEQYF. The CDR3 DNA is TGTGCCAGCAGTCAAGGCTCGACAGAACAGTACTTC.

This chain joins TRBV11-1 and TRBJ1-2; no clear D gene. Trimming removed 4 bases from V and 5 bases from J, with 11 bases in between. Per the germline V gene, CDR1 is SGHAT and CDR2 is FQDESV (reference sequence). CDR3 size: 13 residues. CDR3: CASSSDPGYGYTF. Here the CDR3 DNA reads TGTGCCAGCAGCTCCGACCCGGGGTATGGCTACACCTTC.

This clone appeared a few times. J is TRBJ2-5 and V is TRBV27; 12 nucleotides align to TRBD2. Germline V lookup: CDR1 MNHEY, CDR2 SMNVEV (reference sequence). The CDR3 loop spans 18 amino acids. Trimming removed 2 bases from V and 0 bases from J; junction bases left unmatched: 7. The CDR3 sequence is CASSLGLAGGYNQETQYF. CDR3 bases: TGTGCCAGCAGTTTAGGGCTAGCGGGGGGGTATAACCAAGAGACCCAGTACTTC.

The chain's CDR3 is CASSLAWDRPGKLFF. CDR3 bases: TGTGCCAGCAGCTTAGCCTGGGACAGGCCCGGAAAACTGTTTTTT. The rearrangement links TRBV7-9 to TRBJ1-4, with TRBD1 matching 8 bases. Looked up from germline, CDR1 is SEHNR and CDR2 is FQNEAQ (reference sequence). With V trimmed by 0 bases and J by 10 bases, 7 bases remained unmatched. This CDR3 comprises 15 residues.

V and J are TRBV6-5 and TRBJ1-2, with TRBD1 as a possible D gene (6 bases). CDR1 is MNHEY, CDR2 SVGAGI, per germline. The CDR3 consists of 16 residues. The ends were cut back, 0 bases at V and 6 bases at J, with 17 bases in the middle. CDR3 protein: CASSYSNAPKGDGYTF. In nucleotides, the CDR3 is TGTGCCAGCAGTTACTCGAATGCGCCAAAGGGGGATGGCTACACCTTC.

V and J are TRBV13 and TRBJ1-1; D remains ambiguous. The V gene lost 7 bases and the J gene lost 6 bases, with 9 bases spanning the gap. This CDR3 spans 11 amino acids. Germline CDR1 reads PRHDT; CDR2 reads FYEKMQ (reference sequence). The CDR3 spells CASNQNPEAFF. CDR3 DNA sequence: TGTGCCAGCAACCAGAATCCTGAAGCTTTCTTT.